Listed below are T cell receptor beta chains from one sample, sequenced in a study of blood T cell repertoires in COVID-19. Sequencing used immunoSEQ multiplex PCR; TCRdb keeps in-frame clones, though not all of them. The sample holds approximately 200,000 clones, around 85% seen once. Sequencing was performed on PBMCs or T cells enriched from blood (not recorded which). These receptors originate from a woman aged 30 to 39 who had recovered from COVID-19. Both conserved end residues are part of each CDR3. Fields, in order: clone size, V gene, J gene, CDR3 protein. Rows give clone size only sometimes, using once, few, many, or a class for an expanded clone.

size: .
V: TRBV21-1
J: TRBJ2-3
CDR3: CASSKDDSKDTTDTQYF

size: few
V: TRBV14
J: TRBJ2-5
CDR3: CASSYNPGTGVGTQYF

size: few
V: TRBV7-2
J: TRBJ2-3
CDR3: CASSLGTGWADTQYF

size: .
V: TRBV7-9
J: TRBJ2-3
CDR3: CASSLGSADTQYF

size: .
V: TRBV4-2
J: TRBJ2-2
CDR3: CASSQETMNTGELFF

size: .
V: TRBV5-1
J: TRBJ2-7
CDR3: CASSPQGQGRNEQYF

size: once
V: TRBV3-1/TRBV3-2
J: TRBJ1-2
CDR3: CASRGSGPNYGYTF

size: .
V: TRBV7-7
J: TRBJ1-1
CDR3: CASSPFAGRDTEAFF

size: .
V: TRBV9
J: TRBJ2-2
CDR3: CASKGKAGAITGELFF

size: once
V: TRBV10-1
J: TRBJ2-1
CDR3: CASSSTGTSGKSYNEQFF

size: few
V: TRBV5-4
J: TRBJ1-1
CDR3: CASRSFGAANTEAFF

size: .
V: TRBV5-1
J: TRBJ1-1
CDR3: CASSLAGGMSEAFF

size: .
V: TRBV7-2
J: TRBJ2-7
CDR3: CASSRPLDRVLF

size: .
V: TRBV18
J: TRBJ1-5
CDR3: CASSPQGVEGQPQHF

size: once
V: TRBV3-1/TRBV3-2
J: TRBJ2-7
CDR3: CASSQVSGSEQYF

size: .
V: TRBV2
J: TRBJ2-7
CDR3: CASSEAHREQYF

size: once
V: TRBV5-6
J: TRBJ2-2
CDR3: CASSFMTGRLVTGELFF

size: .
V: TRBV5-1
J: TRBJ2-3
CDR3: CASSLPGTTRDTQYF

size: .
V: TRBV18
J: TRBJ2-5
CDR3: CASSPEEDQETQYF

size: .
V: TRBV29-1
J: TRBJ1-3
CDR3: CSGIQGSGNTIYF

size: .
V: TRBV28
J: TRBJ1-5
CDR3: CASSKIQGGNQPQHF

size: .
V: TRBV20-1
J: TRBJ2-5
CDR3: CSASWSGGRQETQYF

size: .
V: TRBV6-5
J: TRBJ1-2
CDR3: CASSYRAGNYGYTF

size: .
V: TRBV4-2
J: TRBJ1-2
CDR3: CASSQGDRASNYGYTF

size: .
V: TRBV4-1
J: TRBJ2-7
CDR3: CASSQDFKSSAVEAYEQYF

size: .
V: TRBV6-5
J: TRBJ2-7
CDR3: CASSQWVDRVWEQYF